A single T cell receptor beta chain is shown here with its context. Its antigen is not identified. The sample belongs to a study of multiple sclerosis patients with progressive multifocal leukoencephalopathy. This was a survey-level run. Produced via immunoSEQ multiplex PCR; TCRdb's table is partial and in-frame only. Here the sample spans fewer than 40,000 clones, approximately 84% being singletons. V shed 4 bases and J 0 bases; nucleotides not matched to a gene: 8. Germline V CDR1 and CDR2: SEHNR, FQNEAQ (reference sequence). The CDR3 spans 16 residues. Noted time point: time of PML onset. Between roughly 15 and 56 months of natalizumab therapy passed before PML developed in these natalizumab-treated patients. Study-level findings and limits: PML-onset expanded TRB clones were detectable before and during natalizumab therapy. In most PML patients, TRB repertoires appeared less diverse by entropy.

V and J are TRBV7-9 and TRBJ1-1; TRBD1 agrees at 7 bases. This material consisted of PBMCs, taken from a patient treated with natalizumab. The clonotype comes from a human donor with progressive multifocal leukoencephalopathy. The CDR3 sequence is CASSSPRQGMNTEAFF. DNA of the CDR3: TGTGCCAGCAGCTCTCCCCGACAGGGCATGAACACTGAAGCTTTCTTT.